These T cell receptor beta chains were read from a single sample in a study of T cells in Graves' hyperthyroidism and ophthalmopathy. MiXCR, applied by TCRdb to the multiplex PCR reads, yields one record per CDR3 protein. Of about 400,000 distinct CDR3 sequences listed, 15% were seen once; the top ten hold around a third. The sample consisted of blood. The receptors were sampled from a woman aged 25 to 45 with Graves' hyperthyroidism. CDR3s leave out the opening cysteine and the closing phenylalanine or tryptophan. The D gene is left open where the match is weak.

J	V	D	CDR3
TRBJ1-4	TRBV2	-	ASSDPAGNEKLF
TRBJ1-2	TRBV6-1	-	ASRPTGLGYGYT
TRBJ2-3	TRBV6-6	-	ASSYSTQFGETQY
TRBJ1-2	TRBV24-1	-	ATSDVDRRGYT
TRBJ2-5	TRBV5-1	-	ASSNTGGGETQY
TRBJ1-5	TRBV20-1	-	SARLGGWQPQH
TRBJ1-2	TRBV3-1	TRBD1	ASSQVTSRGQGTANYGYT
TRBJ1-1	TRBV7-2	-	ASSFHTEAF
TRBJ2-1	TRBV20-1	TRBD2	SAVLAGLSNEQF
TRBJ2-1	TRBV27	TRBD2	ASSLLRDYIGRWRYNEQF
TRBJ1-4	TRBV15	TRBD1	ATSIRQGEGEKLF
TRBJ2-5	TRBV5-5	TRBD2	ASSPVTSGITAETQY
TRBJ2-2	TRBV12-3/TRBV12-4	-	ASHITSVNTGELF
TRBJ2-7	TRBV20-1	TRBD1	SARDWGQGYEQY
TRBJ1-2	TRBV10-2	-	ASTPGRVASGYT
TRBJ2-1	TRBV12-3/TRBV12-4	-	ASSSRDTGDYNEQF
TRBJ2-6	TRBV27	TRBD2	ASSFLAEAGANVLT
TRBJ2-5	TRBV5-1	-	ASSPEGTNQETQY
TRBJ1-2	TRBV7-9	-	ASSLVDGQGYT
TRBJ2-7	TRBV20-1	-	SATREGGTSISYEQY
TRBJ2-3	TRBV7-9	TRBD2	ASSLASGRTDTQY
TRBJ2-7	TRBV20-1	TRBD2	SAKQRELYEQY
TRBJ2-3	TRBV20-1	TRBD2	SVSEAGKGTDTQY
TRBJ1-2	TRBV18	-	ASSPDAFNYGYT
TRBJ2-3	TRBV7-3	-	ASSPNFRDTQY
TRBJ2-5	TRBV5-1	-	ASSLAVGLRETQY
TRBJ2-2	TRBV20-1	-	SARVAGHNTGELF
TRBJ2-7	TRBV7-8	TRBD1	ASRSGTGGGEQY
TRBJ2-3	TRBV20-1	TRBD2	SPNNSGTATDTQY
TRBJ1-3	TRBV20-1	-	SAQSSGNTIY
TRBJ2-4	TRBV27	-	ASSLIAKNIQY
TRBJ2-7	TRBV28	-	ASTTSNGIYEQY
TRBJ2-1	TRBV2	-	ASGPNGHEQF
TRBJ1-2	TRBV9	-	ASSVDGLGGYT
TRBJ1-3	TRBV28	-	ASREAGTHSGNTIY
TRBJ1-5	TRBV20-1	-	SAREDSGNQPQH
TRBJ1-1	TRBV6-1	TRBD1	ASSYGQGGTEAF